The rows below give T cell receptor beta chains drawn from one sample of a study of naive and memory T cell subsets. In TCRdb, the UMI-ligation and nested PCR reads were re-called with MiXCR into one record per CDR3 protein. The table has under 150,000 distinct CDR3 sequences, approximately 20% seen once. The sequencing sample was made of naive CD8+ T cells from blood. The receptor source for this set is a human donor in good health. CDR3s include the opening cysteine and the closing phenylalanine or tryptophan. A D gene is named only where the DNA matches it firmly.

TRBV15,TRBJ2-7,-,CATSRAEGSEQYF
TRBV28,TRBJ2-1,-,CASKWGSCNEQFF
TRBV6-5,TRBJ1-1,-,CASRRGGIGEAFF
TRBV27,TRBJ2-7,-,CASRSGPLEQYF
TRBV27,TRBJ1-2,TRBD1,CASSYRGGYTF
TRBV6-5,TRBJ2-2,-,CASTSINTGELFF
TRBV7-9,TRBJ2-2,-,CASSSPLARDTGELFF
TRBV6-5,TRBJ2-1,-,CATGVTSYNEQFF
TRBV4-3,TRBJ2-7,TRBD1,CASSQGGTDEQYF
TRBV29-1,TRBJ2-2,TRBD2,CSVETSGMTGELFF
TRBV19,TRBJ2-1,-,CASSIGAGTYYNEQFF
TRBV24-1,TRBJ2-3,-,CATSDSDTDTQYF
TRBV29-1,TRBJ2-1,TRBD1,CSAHLTGDSYNEQFF
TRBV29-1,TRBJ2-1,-,CSVESDTSSYNEQFF
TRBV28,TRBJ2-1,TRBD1,CASSWTGKLGNEQFF
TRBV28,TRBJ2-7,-,CASSLWTAYEQYF
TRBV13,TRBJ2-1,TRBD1,CASSGDRGGSRDEQFF